This TCR beta chain was identified in a study of blood T cell repertoires in COVID-19 (dated by TCRdb to 2018 to 2021). Describing the broader study: The collaborator samples originated in the United States, Italy and Spain and spanned the acute and convalescent phases of COVID-19. Sample metadata almost always included a de-identified subject ID, COVID-19 status, age in years and sex. The repertoires were released in a freely available public database meant as a resource for research on the immune response to SARS-CoV-2. The material from the prospective study consisted of cDNA or gDNA derived from T cells, B-cell-depleted T cells, or PBMCs. Samples were obtained from the ongoing ImmuneRACE study (first 160 participants) and from 1,200 or so subjects provided by 6 global collaborators. HLA class I and class II types, where available, came from metadata supplied by the sample provider rather than from assay-based typing. Subjects who had been exposed to COVID-19, were actively infected with it, or had recovered from it provided the deeply sampled blood TCRbeta repertoires that made up the dataset. Overall study outcomes, separate from this receptor: Clinical and demographic metadata were provided uncurated, with the amount varying by source and participant.

TCRbeta CDR3 regions were amplified from genomic DNA using the immunoSEQ Assay, a bias-controlled multiplex PCR. The paper's data handling went like this. Nucleated cell counts per sample were estimated from amplification of reference gene primers within the assay. To quantify the absolute abundance of each unique TCRbeta CDR3 rearrangement, sequence reads were collapsed and filtered. For each sample, productive Simpson clonality was calculated by taking the square root of Simpson's diversity index across productive rearrangements. TCRdb holds this immuneACCESS table with in-frame rearrangements only. Some clones are missing; in checked studies, unresolved V genes explain under half, and the rest has no known cause. V and J calls and clone size are as listed in that table; D and trimming were resolved from the DNA. The sample table holds around 80,000 clones, of which approximately 78% were seen once. 10% of the sample is taken by the ten largest.

V is reduced by 1 base and J by 1 base, leaving a spacing of 11 bases between them. CDR1 and CDR2 were assigned from the germline V gene as MDHEN and SYDVKM. Counted from cysteine to phenylalanine, this CDR3 has 17 amino acids. Only the CDR3 region is kept as DNA, spanning 51 bases read in frame from base 1. This clone has more than one count but fewer than ten. The specificity of this receptor is unknown. Base qualities are missing; no much larger clone stands one base away. Whole blood was collected in K2EDTA tubes by collaborating institutions according to the institutions' own protocols. For TCRbeta analysis, collaborators shipped samples in one of three forms: frozen whole blood, isolated PBMCs, or DNA extracted from either of those sample types.

What was sequenced was peripheral blood. The sequence links TRBV28 to TRBJ1-6, with an unclear D gene assignment. This clonotype originated in a man in his fifties or sixties with acute or convalescent COVID-19. The DNA sequence follows: TGTGCCAGCAGTTTATCTCCGAGCGGGTCCTATAATTCACCCCTCCACTTT. This encodes CASSLSPSGSYNSPLHF.